This record concerns one TCR beta chain sequence. The sample is drawn from a study of blood T cell repertoires in COVID-19. In the study overall: Samples taken during acute and convalescent COVID-19 were collected in the United States, Italy and Spain. PBMCs, B-cell-depleted T cells, or T cells were the source of the cDNA or gDNA that made up the material.

As originally analysed: Reference gene primer amplification yielded estimated nucleated cell counts. Using immunoSEQ multiplex PCR, the repertoire was profiled, and TCRdb retains in-frame clones only, with some absent. V and J calls and clone size are as listed in that table; D and trimming were resolved from the DNA. The sample contains some 220,000 clones, about 78% of which appear only once. V was pared by 1 base and J by 0 bases, with 12 bases between. The CDR3 is 16 residues long. CDR1 is SGHAT, CDR2 FQNNGV, per germline. This TCR was recovered from an older woman with acute or convalescent COVID-19. The specimen was peripheral blood. The chain couples TRBV11-2 to TRBJ1-1; D gene uncertain. The CDR3 DNA reads TGTGCCAGCAGCTTAGGTCTGAGAGCGATGAACACTGAAGCTTTCTTT. Its protein product is CASSLGLRAMNTEAFF.